The 17 T cell receptor beta chains in this list originate from one sample, sequenced in a study of cytomegalovirus exposure and HLA in healthy donors. The assay was immunoSEQ multiplex PCR, and TCRdb's table has in-frame clones only and misses some. The repertoire holds some 73,000 clones, about 90% seen once, with approximately 4.2% in the top ten. What was sequenced was PBMCs. Receptors were obtained from a woman aged 18-29 years in good health and CMV-seropositive.

This clone is a singleton in its sample. The chain is built from TRBV6-5 and TRBJ1-3; D might be TRBD1 (6 bases). Trimming removed 6 bases at V and 4 bases at J, with 13 bases between. The CDR3 has 14 amino acids. Germline CDR1 MNHEY, CDR2 SVGAGI. The CDR3 nucleotides read TGTGCCAGCAGCCGAACAGGGTACGGAAACACCATATATTTT. It is translated as CASSRTGYGNTIYF.

The DNA for the CDR3 is TGTGCCAGCAGCGAATTAGGCAGGGGAGAGGACGAGCAGTACTTC. Amino acid sequence: CASSELGRGEDEQYF. This chain links TRBV7-9 with TRBJ2-7, with a tentative D call TRBD1 (6 bases). Germline V gene data show CDR1 as SEHNR and CDR2 as FQNEAQ (reference sequence). V lost 5 bases and J 5 bases, leaving 19 bases between the germline ends. The CDR3 is 15 residues long.

The V gene is TRBV10-1, the J gene TRBJ2-2, with TRBD2 identical over 10 bases. J was trimmed by 7 bases and V by 4 bases; bases with no gene match: 9. This CDR3 has 16 amino acids. Germline CDR1 reads WNHNN; CDR2 reads SYGVQD (reference sequence). CDR3 residues: CASSGPGTSALGELFF. The DNA for the CDR3 is TGCGCCAGCAGTGGGCCCGGGACTAGCGCCCTCGGGGAGCTGTTTTTT.

The chain employs TRBV21-1 and TRBJ1-2; the DNA was not compared with TRBD1, the D call given in the table. TRBV21-1 represents a pseudogene. CDR3 length equals 17 residues. CDR3 sequence (DNA): TGTGCCAGCAGCAAAGAACCGCAGGGGGCAATCGCCTATGGCTACACCTTC. Protein product: CASSKEPQGAIAYGYTF.

V usage is TRBV5-4 and J usage is TRBJ1-1; no firm D call. V was cut by 1 base and J by 0 bases, with 13 bases left in between. There are 16 residues in the CDR3. Looked up from germline, CDR1 is SGHNT and CDR2 is YYREEE (reference sequence). In nucleotides, the CDR3 is TGTGCCAGCAGCTTGCGAGGTTCTCGGTTGAACACTGAAGCTTTCTTT. Protein product: CASSLRGSRLNTEAFF.

This sequence joins TRBV7-8 and TRBJ2-7, with 8 nucleotides matching TRBD2. V shed 0 bases and J 2 bases; nucleotides not matched to a gene: 3. This CDR3 region has 15 residues. CDR1 is SGHVS, CDR2 FQNEAQ, per germline. This CDR3 is CASSLARGGAYEQYF. CDR3 bases: TGTGCCAGCAGCTTAGCCCGGGGGGGTGCCTACGAGCAGTACTTC.

In its sample, this clone was seen once. This chain connects TRBV7-2 to TRBJ2-4; the match to TRBD2 covers 7 bases. Germline CDR1 SGHTA, CDR2 FQGNSA. Trimming took 0 bases from V and 7 from J; bases not matched to a gene: 6. The CDR3 is 15 residues long. CDR3 loop: CASSLAVGGWNIQYF. The CDR3 DNA reads TGTGCCAGCAGCTTAGCAGTCGGGGGGTGGAACATTCAGTACTTC.

The CDR3 nucleotides are TGTGCCAGCAGCTTCCGCGGGAGAATGGATACGCAGTATTTT. Its protein product is CASSFRGRMDTQYF. The V and J genes are TRBV5-4 and TRBJ2-3; 7 bases match TRBD2. The CDR3 loop spans 14 amino acids. V shed 2 bases, J shed 6 bases, and the junction held 6 bases outside the gene matches. The germline V gene has CDR1 SGHNT and CDR2 YYREEE (reference sequence).

The chain uses TRBV6-1 and TRBJ1-2; 7 positions match TRBD1. The trim removed 2 bases at V and 8 bases at J, leaving 8 bases unmatched. Per the germline V gene, CDR1 is MNHNS and CDR2 is SASEGT. The CDR3 covers 14 residues. Here the CDR3 reads CASSERETGRGYTF. The CDR3 nucleotides read TGTGCCAGCAGTGAAAGGGAGACAGGGCGAGGCTACACCTTC.

The V gene is TRBV5-4, the J gene TRBJ1-2, with 9 bases matching TRBD1. Losses at the gene ends were 3 bases for V and 2 bases for J; bases not matched to a gene: 5. Germline CDR1 reads SGHNT; CDR2 reads YYREEE (reference sequence). The CDR3 has 15 amino acids. This CDR3 is CASSSTTGGNYGYTF. In nucleotides, the CDR3 is TGTGCCAGCAGCTCGACGACAGGGGGGAACTATGGCTACACCTTC. The whole variable domain, remainder taken from reference TRBV5-4 and TRBJ1-2, is ETGVTQSPTHLIKTRGQQVTLRCSSQSGHNTVSWYQQALGQGPQFIFQYYREEENGRGNFPPRFSGLQFPNYSSELNVNALELDDSALYLCASSSTTGGNYGYTFGSGTRLTVV.

This clone has only one observation. The chain joins TRBV30 to TRBJ2-5, with D possibly being TRBD2 (6 bases). Germline V gives CDR1 GTSNPN, CDR2 SVGIG (reference sequence). The CDR3 length is 15 residues. Trimming cost V 1 base and J 0 bases, with 12 bases left between them. The CDR3 nucleotides are TGTGCCTGGAGTGGCGGGGTACGAGACCAAGAGACCCAGTACTTC. It yields the protein CAWSGGVRDQETQYF.

V and J are TRBV29-1 and TRBJ2-3, with D possibly being TRBD2 (6 bases). The CDR3 is 12 residues long. CDR1 and CDR2 from the germline V gene are SQVTM and ANQGSEA. V lost 5 bases to trimming and J lost 3 bases, with 9 bases between them. CDR3 sequence: CSVLSGTDTQYF. The CDR3 bases are TGCAGCGTTCTTAGCGGTACAGATACGCAGTATTTT.

The chain joins TRBV5-1 to TRBJ2-7; 7 bases are a match to TRBD1. The CDR3 totals 15 residues. Germline trimming cut 3 bases from V and 3 bases from J; bases unmatched to any gene: 9. Per germline, CDR1 SGHRS and CDR2 YFSETQ. The CDR3 nucleotides read TGCGCCAGCAGCTCAACCGGGACAGCCCACTACGAGCAGTACTTC. Amino acids: CASSSTGTAHYEQYF.

The rearrangement links TRBV4-3 to TRBJ2-7; 8 positions agree with TRBD2. The CDR3 extends over 15 amino acids. V lost 2 bases, J lost 0 bases, and 3 bases stayed unmatched. CDR1 and CDR2 from the germline V gene are LGHNA and YSLEER. CDR3 loop: CASSQLAGNSYEQYF. The CDR3 region has the DNA TGCGCCAGCAGCCAATTAGCGGGGAACTCCTACGAGCAGTACTTC.

The rearrangement joins TRBV6-6 to TRBJ1-2, with 10 bases identical to TRBD1. With 6 bases clipped from V and 6 bases from J, the junction kept 7 bases outside the gene matches. Germline V CDR1 and CDR2: MNHNY, SVGAGI (reference sequence). CDR3 length equals 14 residues. This chain's CDR3 is CASSNDRGLNGYTF. CDR3 coding DNA: TGTGCCAGCAGCAATGACAGGGGGCTTAATGGCTACACCTTC.

The chain is built from TRBV5-1 and TRBJ1-3, with 7 bases aligning to TRBD1. Germline V lookup: CDR1 SGHRS, CDR2 YFSETQ. Trimming cost V 0 bases and J 0 bases; bases outside gene matches: 6. The CDR3 loop spans 17 amino acids. The CDR3 reads CASSLVGQKYSGNTIYF. In DNA, the CDR3 is TGCGCCAGCAGCTTGGTGGGACAGAAGTACTCTGGAAACACCATATATTTT.

The V gene is TRBV7-2, the J gene TRBJ1-3; TRBD1 might be the D (6 bases). CDR1 is SGHTA, CDR2 FQGNSA, per germline. V lost 5 bases, J lost 4 bases, and 18 bases lay in between. The CDR3 has 16 amino acids. CDR3: CASSPFPTGSGNTIYF. CDR3 nucleotides: TGTGCCAGCAGCCCCTTTCCTACAGGGTCCGGAAACACCATATATTTT.